The sequence of this T cell receptor (beta chain) was determined in a study of blood T cells in healthy people across ages. Study-level points and caveats: As age increased, TCR beta diversity per million T cells fell in a roughly linear fashion. Naive and antigen-experienced cells were not separated, limiting conclusive comparison. Investigators treated diversity estimates from one million T cells as underestimates.

The CDR3 runs 13 residues. The V gene lost 6 bases and the J gene lost 5 bases, with 13 bases spanning the gap. The germline CDR1 and CDR2 sequences are SGHTA and FQGNSA. About this clonotype itself: Its antigen is not identified.

PCR was performed a second time for about 7 to 12 cycles using a sample-barcoded 5' primer and a J-beta primer mix. TCRdb redid the calling of the 5' RACE reads with MiXCR, one entry per CDR3 protein. The repertoire holds about 1.4 million distinct CDR3 sequences, with 59% as singletons. Sequenced material: blood. V usage is TRBV7-2 and J usage is TRBJ2-5; D might be TRBD2 (6 bases). The TCR was taken from a man between 18 and 29 years old in good health. CDR3 sequence reads: CASSRAGQETQYF. The DNA for the CDR3 is TGTGCCAGCAGTAGGGCGGGGCAGGAGACCCAGTACTTC.